Below are 14 T cell receptor beta chains sequenced from a single sample in a study of OX40 agonist ivuxolimab in advanced cancers. Library method: the immunoSEQ multiplex PCR assay. The table comes from immuneACCESS by way of TCRdb, which keeps in-frame sequences with V and J called. Part of the clones is missing from these tables; in studies checked, under half for an unresolved V gene and the rest for unknown reasons. This sample gives more than 45,000 clones in total; around 83% of them show up just once. The top ten clonotypes cover approximately 5% of the sample. Sequenced here: CD4+ or CD8+ T cells sorted from blood, sampled in a trial of the OX40 agonist ivuxolimab. These receptors came from an adult with an advanced solid tumor such as melanoma, head and neck, liver or kidney cancer.

The gene calls are TRBV9 and TRBJ2-1, with 9 bases identical to TRBD2. The V gene end was trimmed by 0 bases and the J gene end by 5 bases; junction bases not matched to a gene: 6. In germline, CDR1 is SGDLS, CDR2 YYNGEE. The CDR3 runs to 16 residues. The chain's CDR3 is CASSVALAGVDNEQFF. The CDR3 nucleotides are TGTGCCAGCAGCGTAGCATTAGCGGGAGTGGACAATGAGCAGTTCTTC. The full variable domain, its missing parts supplied by reference TRBV9 and TRBJ2-1, is DSGVTQTPKHLITATGQRVTLRCSPRSGDLSVYWYQQSLDQGLQFLIQYYNGEERAKGNILERFSAQQFPDLHSELNLSSLELGDSALYFCASSVALAGVDNEQFFGPGTRLTVL.

The chain uses TRBV7-9 and TRBJ2-4; D remains ambiguous. There are 13 residues in the CDR3. V was shortened by 3 bases and J by 0 bases, with 3 bases between the two germline ends. Germline lookup yields CDR1 SEHNR and CDR2 FQNEAQ (reference sequence). Here the CDR3 reads CASSFLAKNIQYF. The DNA for the CDR3 is TGTGCCAGCAGCTTCCTAGCCAAAAACATTCAGTACTTC.

CDR3 sequence reads: CASSLSSRGEQYF. In nucleotides, the CDR3 is TGTGCCAGCAGCTTGAGCTCAAGGGGCGAGCAGTACTTC. V is TRBV7-8 and J is TRBJ2-7, with TRBD1 as a possible D gene (5 bases). The germline V gene encodes CDR1 SGHVS and CDR2 FQNEAQ. The CDR3 spans 13 residues. V dropped 3 bases and J dropped 6 bases, with 12 bases sitting between them. Complete variable domain (other parts from reference TRBV7-8 and TRBJ2-7): GAGVSQSPRYKVAKRGQDVALRCDPISGHVSLFWYQQALGQGPEFLTYFQNEAQLDKSGLPSDRFFAERPEGSVSTLKIQRTQQEDSAVYLCASSLSSRGEQYFGPGTRLTVT.

The chain joins TRBV7-9 to TRBJ2-7; the match to TRBD2 covers 7 bases. CDR1 is SEHNR and CDR2 is FQNEAQ in the germline V gene (reference sequence). With V trimmed by 5 bases and J by 5 bases, 9 bases remained unmatched. The CDR3 covers 14 residues. For the CDR3, the DNA is TGTGCCAGCAGCGCCGCGGGGGACTACGACGAGCAGTACTTC. Translating gives CASSAAGDYDEQYF.

The V and J genes are TRBV7-2 and TRBJ2-5; D may be TRBD1 (5 bases). Trimming left V 5 bases short and J 5 bases short, with 24 bases between. The CDR3 consists of 17 residues. Germline V gives CDR1 SGHTA, CDR2 FQGNSA. This CDR3 reads CASSLPQVAGPWETQYF. In nucleotides, the CDR3 is TGTGCCAGCAGCCTACCCCAGGTGGCAGGGCCGTGGGAGACCCAGTACTTC.

The chain recombines TRBV27 with TRBJ2-7; TRBD1 matches at 7 bases. Germline trimming cut 5 bases from V and 5 bases from J; bases unmatched to any gene: 9. Germline V CDR1 and CDR2: MNHEY, SMNVEV (reference sequence). This CDR3 has 14 amino acids. The CDR3 is CASSIKTGVDEQYF. The CDR3 bases are TGTGCCAGCAGTATAAAAACAGGGGTAGACGAGCAGTACTTC.

The chain joins TRBV7-8 to TRBJ1-2; TRBD1 aligns across 9 bases. With 3 bases clipped from V and 7 bases from J, the junction kept 9 bases outside the gene matches. The CDR3 sequence is 15 residues long. The germline V gene has CDR1 SGHVS and CDR2 FQNEAQ. The CDR3 protein is CASSLGQGQIRGYTF. CDR3 nucleotides: TGTGCCAGCAGCTTGGGACAGGGACAGATTCGTGGCTACACCTTC.

Written as DNA, the CDR3 is TGCGCCAGCAGCAAAAACTCAGGGAGCGGGGAGCTGTTTTTT. It encodes CASSKNSGSGELFF. The chain employs TRBV5-1 and TRBJ2-2, with D tentatively TRBD1 or TRBD2 (5 bases each). The CDR3 spans 14 residues. Trimming cost V 4 bases and J 7 bases, with 14 bases left between them. CDR1 is SGHRS and CDR2 is YFSETQ in the germline V gene. The full variable domain, rest sourced from reference TRBV5-1 and TRBJ2-2, is KAGVTQTPRYLIKTRGQQVTLSCSPISGHRSVSWYQQTPGQGLQFLFEYFSETQRNKGNFPGRFSGRQFSNSRSEMNVSTLELGDSALYLCASSKNSGSGELFFGEGSRLTVL.

In the case of this clone: An end of the junction does not agree with germline; a read error may underlie this. This chain uses TRBV28 with TRBJ1-1; unclear D gene. The CDR3 sequence is 12 residues long. Germline lookup yields CDR1 MDHEN and CDR2 SYDVKM. The DNA for the CDR3 is TGTGCCACCAGTTTGTTGAACACTGAAGCTTTCTTT. Translated, it gives CATSLLNTEAFF. Full variable domain (rest looked up from reference TRBV28 and TRBJ1-1): DVKVTQSSRYLVKRTGEKVFLECVQDMDHENMFWYRQDPGLGLRLIYFSYDVKMKEKGDIPEGYSVSREKKERFSLILESASTNQTSMYLCATSLLNTEAFFGQGTRLTVV.

V gene TRBV10-3 combines with J gene TRBJ2-3; D gene uncertain. Trimming removed 0 bases at V and 6 bases at J, with 4 bases between. CDR3 length: 12 residues. Germline V lookup: CDR1 ENHRY, CDR2 SYGVKD. The CDR3 sequence: CAISESRDTQYF. The DNA of the CDR3 is TGTGCCATCAGTGAGTCAAGGGATACGCAGTATTTT.

V and J are TRBV7-2 and TRBJ1-1; D gene ambiguous. The V gene's germline CDR1 is SGHTA and CDR2 FQGNSA. V was pared by 9 bases and J by 0 bases, with 20 bases between. The CDR3 is 16 amino acids. The CDR3 loop reads CARVVNGSGMNTEAFF. The CDR3 nucleotides read TGTGCCAGAGTCGTGAACGGGTCCGGAATGAACACTGAAGCTTTCTTT.

This chain links TRBV7-6 with TRBJ1-1, with no clear D. This CDR3 has 12 amino acids. V was shortened by 4 bases and J by 5 bases, with 8 bases between the two germline ends. Looked up from germline, CDR1 is SGHVS and CDR2 is FNYEAQ. The CDR3 region is CASSSAGTEAFF. The CDR3 DNA sequence: TGTGCCAGCAGCTCTGCGGGGACTGAAGCTTTCTTT.

A single count supports this clone. The chain is built from TRBV20-1 and TRBJ2-1; D uncertain. The germline CDR1 and CDR2 sequences are DFQATT and SNEGSKA (reference sequence). The CDR3 has 11 amino acids. The V gene lost 6 bases and the J gene lost 1 base, with 4 bases spanning the gap. The CDR3 coding sequence is TGCAGTGCCGGTTCCTACAATGAGCAGTTCTTC. Translation: CSAGSYNEQFF.

This clone has only a few counts. CDR3 protein: CATSNDREVQPQHF. The CDR3 DNA reads as TGTGCCACCAGCAATGACAGGGAGGTACAGCCCCAGCATTTT. The chain recombines TRBV15 with TRBJ1-5; TRBD1 aligns across 7 bases. There are 14 residues in the CDR3. After removal of 4 bases from V and 7 bases from J, the junction contained 7 bases not matched to a gene. From germline, CDR1 is LNHNV and CDR2 YYDKDF (reference sequence).